Presented here are 27 T cell receptor beta chains from one specimen sequenced in a study of vaccination and CD4 T cells after COVID-19. Noted treatment: roughly ten-day PBMC culture with coronavirus spike peptide pools or control peptides (ViraFEST assay). No antigen has been assigned to these receptors. Oncomine TCR Beta short-read sequencing was applied to DNA from cultured CD4+ T cells. From the PCR reads, TCRdb called clonotypes with MiXCR, one entry per CDR3 protein. The sample includes thousands of distinct CDR3 sequences, less than 45% of them seen just once. Sequences were obtained from CD4+ T cells from blood, cultured in vitro. Receptor source: a human donor who had recovered from COVID-19.

The rearrangement links TRBV24-1 to TRBJ2-1; tentatively, D is TRBD1 (6 bases). The germline V gene has CDR1 KGHDR and CDR2 SFDVKD. CDR3 length equals 16 residues. V lost 4 bases to trimming and J lost 1 base, with 13 bases between them. CDR3 residues: CATSDPGTHSYNEQFF. The CDR3 DNA sequence: TGTGCCACCAGTGACCCCGGGACACATTCCTACAATGAGCAGTTCTTC.

This clonotype was observed a few times. The V and J genes are TRBV4-2 and TRBJ2-3; 8 bases match TRBD2. Germline V gives CDR1 LGHNA, CDR2 YNFKEQ. V lost 2 bases to trimming and J lost 0 bases; unmatched junction nucleotides: 4. The CDR3 runs 16 residues. Here the CDR3 DNA reads TGTGCCAGCAGCCAACAATTAGCGGGGAGCACAGATACGCAGTATTTT. It specifies CASSQQLAGSTDTQYF.

This clonotype was recorded a few times. This rearrangement joins TRBV10-1 to TRBJ2-2; no reliable D call. CDR3 length: 15 amino acids. CDR1 and CDR2 from the germline V gene are WNHNN and SYGVQD (reference sequence). The V end lost 7 bases, the J end lost 1 base, and 13 bases lay between the germline ends. The DNA of the CDR3 is TGCGCCAGCAAATATTGGGTGGGGAACACCGGGGAGCTGTTTTTT. It codes for CASKYWVGNTGELFF.

The gene calls are TRBV28 and TRBJ1-3, with 7 bases aligning to TRBD1. Unmatched junction bases numbered 13, after V lost 8 bases and J lost 0 bases. Per germline, CDR1 MDHEN and CDR2 SYDVKM. The CDR3 extends over 17 amino acids. CDR3 protein: CASAGGGRATSGNTIYF. Here the CDR3 DNA reads TGTGCCAGCGCAGGGGGAGGGAGGGCTACCTCTGGAAACACCATATATTTT.

This clonotype was counted between two and nine times. V is TRBV7-2 and J is TRBJ2-1; 8 positions match TRBD2. The CDR3 has 15 residues. V lost 5 bases, J lost 8 bases, and 11 bases stayed unmatched. The germline CDR1 and CDR2 sequences are SGHTA and FQGNSA. The CDR3 DNA reads as TGTGCCAGCAGCCTACACCCAGCGGGAGTCTATGAGCAGTTCTTC. This codes for CASSLHPAGVYEQFF.

CDR3 region: CASSPKTGLGTEAFF. In DNA, the CDR3 is TGTGCCAGCTCACCAAAGACAGGGTTGGGCACTGAAGCTTTCTTT. The chain is built from TRBV18 and TRBJ1-1; TRBD1 aligns across 7 bases. This CDR3 region has 15 residues. Germline assignment: CDR1 KGHSH and CDR2 LQKENI. The trim removed 2 bases at V and 4 bases at J, leaving 7 bases unmatched.

This clonotype has a handful of counts. V usage is TRBV20-1 and J usage is TRBJ1-5, with 8 bases fitting TRBD1. The germline V gene encodes CDR1 DFQATT and CDR2 SNEGSKA (reference sequence). CDR3 length: 15 amino acids. J was trimmed by 6 bases and V by 0 bases; bases with no gene match: 7. This CDR3 is CSARDFQGAGQPQHF. CDR3 DNA: TGCAGTGCTAGAGATTTTCAGGGGGCAGGTCAGCCCCAGCATTTT.

This clonotype was counted between two and nine times. The rearrangement uses TRBV20-1 and TRBJ2-3; possibly TRBD1 or TRBD2 for D (5 bases each). CDR1 DFQATT and CDR2 SNEGSKA come from the germline V gene (reference sequence). The CDR3 has 16 amino acids. V was cut by 0 bases and J by 1 base, with 14 bases left in between. In DNA, the CDR3 is TGCAGTGCTAGAGATAGGGTGCGAGGGGGCACAGATACGCAGTATTTT. Protein product: CSARDRVRGGTDTQYF.

This clonotype appeared a few times. The chain has TRBV24-1 and TRBJ2-5; 7 bases fit TRBD2. CDR3 length: 15 residues. Germline CDR1 KGHDR, CDR2 SFDVKD. V was pared by 3 bases and J by 4 bases, with 7 bases of the junction left unmatched. CDR3 DNA sequence: TGTGCCACCAGTGATAGTAGCGGGCCGGGAGAGACCCAGTACTTC. This gives the protein CATSDSSGPGETQYF.

This clonotype was seen once. J is TRBJ2-1 and V is TRBV6-1; D could derive from TRBD1 or TRBD2 (7 bases each). From germline, CDR1 is MNHNS and CDR2 SASEGT. The V end lost 4 bases, the J end lost 4 bases, and 14 bases lay between the germline ends. This CDR3 comprises 15 residues. CDR3: CASSVSAGQYNEQFF. CDR3 DNA: TGTGCCAGCAGTGTCTCAGCGGGACAGTACAATGAGCAGTTCTTC.

V is TRBV6-1 and J is TRBJ1-6; D might be TRBD1 (5 bases). Trimming removed 10 bases from V and 6 bases from J, with 16 bases in between. The CDR3 has 14 residues. Germline V lookup: CDR1 MNHNS, CDR2 SASEGT. In DNA form, the CDR3 reads TGTGCCACGGGGCGGGGCTCCCTTAATTCACCCCTCCACTTT. Residues: CATGRGSLNSPLHF.

The CDR3 DNA follows: TGTGCCAGCAGCTCCGGTGTGGGCGGGATTACAGATACGCAGTATTTT. It specifies CASSSGVGGITDTQYF. This chain uses TRBV7-2 with TRBJ2-3, with TRBD2 as a possible D gene (6 bases). CDR1 and CDR2 from the germline V gene are SGHTA and FQGNSA. V was shortened by 4 bases and J by 3 bases, with 17 bases between the two germline ends. This CDR3 comprises 16 residues.

The V gene is TRBV2, the J gene TRBJ2-2; 7 bases agree with TRBD1. Germline CDR1 and CDR2: SNHLY and FYNNEI. Unmatched junction bases numbered 9, after V lost 7 bases and J lost 4 bases. CDR3 size: 15 residues. The CDR3 loop reads CASTDRVEATGELFF. For the CDR3, the DNA is TGTGCCAGCACTGACAGGGTCGAGGCCACCGGGGAGCTGTTTTTT.

This chain connects TRBV7-6 to TRBJ1-6; no firm D call. The CDR3 has 13 amino acids. Germline V gene lookup returns CDR1 SGHVS and CDR2 FNYEAQ. V was cut by 3 bases and J by 8 bases, with 8 bases left in between. The CDR3: CASSLSEDSPLHF. The DNA of the CDR3 is TGTGCCAGCAGCTTGTCTGAGGATTCACCCCTCCACTTT.

The J gene is TRBJ2-5, the V gene TRBV9; 10 bases fit TRBD1. Per germline, CDR1 SGDLS and CDR2 YYNGEE. The ends lost 4 bases at V and 5 bases at J; junction bases unmatched: 8. This CDR3 is 15 amino acids long. As DNA, the CDR3 is TGTGCCAGCAGCTACTCAACGGGACAGGGGGAGACCCAGTACTTC. Translating gives CASSYSTGQGETQYF.

This clonotype was observed a few times. V and J are TRBV20-1 and TRBJ2-3, with D possibly TRBD2 on 6 matching bases. CDR3 length: 12 amino acids. Germline CDR1 is DFQATT and CDR2 is SNEGSKA (reference sequence). V shed 3 bases and J shed 7 bases, with 11 bases lying between them. DNA of the CDR3: TGCAGTGCTAGCTCTAGCGCAAATACGCAGTATTTT. Its protein is CSASSSANTQYF.

The J gene is TRBJ2-5, the V gene TRBV7-2; possibly TRBD1 for D (6 bases). Trimming shortened V by 8 bases and J by 5 bases, and 15 bases separated the two germline ends. The germline V gene encodes CDR1 SGHTA and CDR2 FQGNSA. The CDR3 extends over 13 amino acids. As DNA, the CDR3 is TGTGCCAGCGCGGCGAGGGGGTCGGAGACCCAGTACTTC. Translated: CASAARGSETQYF.

By frequency in the sample, this clonotype is medium-sized (0.01 to 0.1%). The J gene is TRBJ2-5, the V gene TRBV15; D ambiguous. The CDR3 totals 12 residues. Trimming removed 0 bases at V and 4 bases at J, with 3 bases between. Germline CDR1 is LNHNV and CDR2 is YYDKDF (reference sequence). The CDR3 sequence is CATSRDLETQYF. CDR3 nucleotides: TGTGCCACCAGCAGAGATCTAGAGACCCAGTACTTC. The full variable domain, its missing parts supplied by reference TRBV15 and TRBJ2-5, is DAMVIQNPRYQVTQFGKPVTLSCSQTLNHNVMYWYQQKSSQAPKLLFHYYDKDFNNEADTPDNFQSRRPNTSFCFLDIRSPGLGDTAMYLCATSRDLETQYFGPGTRLLVL.

This chain connects TRBV24-1 to TRBJ1-2; unclear D gene. Trimming left V 1 base short and J 2 bases short, with 10 bases between. The CDR3 sequence is 15 residues long. Germline V gives CDR1 KGHDR, CDR2 SFDVKD. CDR3 region: CATSDLRTGNYGYTF. The CDR3, as DNA: TGTGCCACCAGTGATTTAAGGACGGGGAACTATGGCTACACCTTC.

This chain uses TRBV7-3 with TRBJ2-7, with TRBD2 matching over 9 bases. With V trimmed by 2 bases and J by 5 bases, 4 bases remained unmatched. This CDR3 comprises 14 residues. Germline V lookup: CDR1 SGHTA, CDR2 FQGTGA. The CDR3 DNA reads TGTGCCAGCAGCTTAGCGGGGGGGCCCCACGAGCAGTACTTC. Its protein is CASSLAGGPHEQYF. Full variable domain (missing parts from reference TRBV7-3 and TRBJ2-7): GAGVSQTPSNKVTEKGKYVELRCDPISGHTALYWYRQSLGQGPEFLIYFQGTGAADDSGLPNDRFFAVRPEGSVSTLKIQRTERGDSAVYLCASSLAGGPHEQYFGPGTRLTVT.

This chain uses TRBV20-1 with TRBJ2-5; TRBD2 might be the D (5 bases). Per the germline V gene, CDR1 is DFQATT and CDR2 is SNEGSKA (reference sequence). V lost 2 bases and J 4 bases, leaving 8 bases between the germline ends. This CDR3 is built from 12 residues. For the CDR3, the DNA is TGCAGTGCTAGACGGGAAGGAGAGACCCAGTACTTC. It translates to CSARREGETQYF.

The rearrangement joins TRBV7-3 to TRBJ2-1; D is uncertain. The CDR3 totals 13 residues. CDR1 and CDR2 from the germline V gene are SGHTA and FQGTGA. Trimming cost V 2 bases and J 6 bases, with 8 bases left between them. The CDR3 DNA sequence: TGTGCCAGCAGCTTAGAAATAGGCAATGAGCAGTTCTTC. As protein: CASSLEIGNEQFF.

The gene calls are TRBV6-2 or TRBV6-3 and TRBJ1-6; D is possibly TRBD1 (5 bases). This CDR3 has 16 residues. Trimming cost V 6 bases and J 4 bases, with 16 bases left between them. Germline assignment: CDR1 MNHEY and CDR2 SVGEGT. The CDR3 region is CASRPGLSVYNSPLHF. CDR3 bases: TGTGCCAGCAGACCGGGACTGAGTGTTTATAATTCACCCCTCCACTTT.

CDR3 in amino acids: CASSYRGMETQYF. The DNA of the CDR3 is TGTGCCAGCAGTTACAGGGGGATGGAGACCCAGTACTTC. The chain uses TRBV27 and TRBJ2-5; 8 bases agree with TRBD1. From germline, CDR1 is MNHEY and CDR2 SMNVEV (reference sequence). Trimming took 4 bases from V and 5 from J; bases not matched to a gene: 3. The CDR3 is 13 amino acids.

The chain has TRBV7-9 and TRBJ1-1; D gene unclear. The CDR3 has 15 residues. V was shortened by 1 base and J by 1 base, with 10 bases between the two germline ends. Germline CDR1 reads SEHNR; CDR2 reads FQNEAQ (reference sequence). CDR3 DNA sequence: TGTGCCAGCAGCTTAGGCTCAACTCAGAACACTGAAGCTTTCTTT. Its translation is CASSLGSTQNTEAFF.

In this sample, this clonotype turned up a few times. This chain joins TRBV24-1 and TRBJ2-2; TRBD2 matches at 10 bases. The V segment lost 3 bases and the J segment 5 bases; nucleotides outside the gene matches: 5. Germline CDR1 KGHDR, CDR2 SFDVKD. This CDR3 has 16 amino acids. The CDR3 reads CATSDPGLAPTGELFF. CDR3 bases: TGTGCCACCAGTGATCCGGGACTAGCGCCGACCGGGGAGCTGTTTTTT.

The chain uses TRBV20-1 and TRBJ2-7; maybe TRBD1 (5 bases). From germline, CDR1 is DFQATT and CDR2 SNEGSKA (reference sequence). V was pared by 2 bases and J by 5 bases, with 13 bases between. The CDR3 totals 13 residues. CDR3 DNA sequence: TGCAGTGCTAGATCTCCCCAGGGCCACGAGCAGTACTTC. Translating it yields CSARSPQGHEQYF.